This T cell receptor beta chain was obtained from a study of ipilimumab plus nivolumab after autologous stem cell transplantation. Sequencing was performed with immunoSEQ multiplex PCR; in TCRdb, only in-frame clones are kept and a portion is missing. The sample lists 20,000 to 25,000 clones, 75% to 85% occurring once. Patients got ipilimumab 1 mg/kg beginning 14 to 28 days post-transplant. Trimming removed 2 bases at V and 3 bases at J, with 8 bases between. CDR3 size: 12 residues. CDR1 and CDR2 (germline): GTSNPN, SVGIG (reference sequence). This material consisted of PBMCs, taken in a trial of ipilimumab plus nivolumab as post-transplant consolidation. The sequence was obtained from a male donor with diffuse large B-cell lymphoma. J is TRBJ2-7 and V is TRBV30, with D perhaps matching TRBD1 (6 bases). CDR3: CAWSSTGYEQYF. The CDR3 nucleotides read TGTGCCTGGAGTTCGACAGGCTACGAGCAGTACTTC.